This passage covers 2 T cell receptor beta chains from one sample sequenced in a study of spatial heterogeneity in lung cancer. TCRdb recomputed calls from the 5' RACE reads with MiXCR, one row per CDR3 protein. The table includes approximately 44,000 distinct CDR3 sequences, roughly 13% detected once. Time point: sample taken at primary tumor resection. Sequencing used PBMCs, obtained at surgery. The receptors originated from a male donor with early-stage non-small cell lung cancer.

The sample holds a few counts of this clonotype. The V gene is TRBV20-1, the J gene TRBJ1-1; D remains ambiguous. CDR3 length equals 11 residues. Deletions cut 3 bases from V and 8 bases from J, with 10 bases between. Per germline, CDR1 DFQATT and CDR2 SNEGSKA (reference sequence). CDR3 protein: CSARLTEEAFF. Here the CDR3 DNA reads TGCAGTGCTAGGCTCACAGAGGAAGCTTTCTTT.

The sample holds a few counts of this clonotype. CDR3 sequence: CASSLGGNPYNEQFF. CDR3 DNA: TGCGCCAGCAGCTTGGGAGGGAATCCCTACAATGAGCAGTTCTTC. The rearrangement joins TRBV5-1 to TRBJ2-1; a possible D gene is TRBD2 (5 bases). The V end was cut by 0 bases, the J end by 2 bases, with 9 bases between. Germline V gene lookup returns CDR1 SGHRS and CDR2 YFSETQ. This CDR3 comprises 15 residues.